Listed here are 30 T cell receptor beta chains from one sample, sequenced in a study of cytomegalovirus exposure and HLA in healthy donors. Sequencing used immunoSEQ multiplex PCR; TCRdb keeps in-frame clones, though not all of them. Among 50,000 to 65,000 clones listed, around 90% were seen once. Sequenced input: PBMCs. The receptors were sampled from a woman in her late teens or twenties in good health and CMV-seropositive.

The chain carries TRBV4-2 and TRBJ2-3; perhaps TRBD2 as D (5 bases). Germline-derived CDR1 and CDR2 are LGHNA and YNFKEQ. The CDR3 consists of 16 residues. V lost 2 bases, J lost 4 bases, and 16 bases lay in between. CDR3 bases: TGTGCCAGCAGCCAATTGAAGCCTAGCTTAGCAGATACGCAGTATTTT. Protein product: CASSQLKPSLADTQYF.

This clone showed up just once. The genes are TRBV30 and TRBJ2-7, with D perhaps matching TRBD1 (5 bases). Looked up from germline, CDR1 is GTSNPN and CDR2 is SVGIG (reference sequence). The V and J ends lost 4 bases and 5 bases respectively, with 9 bases between them. The CDR3 consists of 11 residues. For the CDR3, the DNA is TGTGCCTGGACCGACAGCGACGAGCAGTACTTC. As protein: CAWTDSDEQYF.

The V and J genes are TRBV5-1 and TRBJ1-2; the match to TRBD1 covers 11 bases. V shed 1 base, J shed 6 bases, and the junction held 2 bases outside the gene matches. CDR1 and CDR2 from the germline V gene are SGHRS and YFSETQ. This CDR3 spans 14 amino acids. The CDR3: CASSLWDRGNGYTF. CDR3 sequence (DNA): TGCGCCAGCAGCTTGTGGGACAGGGGGAATGGCTACACCTTC.

This chain links TRBV7-9 with TRBJ2-7; D is undetermined. The CDR3 extends over 12 amino acids. Trimming cost V 6 bases and J 0 bases, with 6 bases left between them. Germline loops: CDR1 SEHNR, CDR2 FQNEAQ (reference sequence). CDR3 nucleotide sequence: TGTGCCAGCAGTTATATCTCCTACGAGCAGTACTTC. It yields the protein CASSYISYEQYF.

The chain uses TRBV5-4 and TRBJ1-2; perhaps TRBD1 as D (5 bases). Trimming removed 5 bases at V and 11 bases at J, with 22 bases between. CDR1 and CDR2 (germline): SGHNT, YYREEE (reference sequence). The CDR3 has 14 residues. The CDR3 spells CASRQQAAAVSYTF. As DNA, the CDR3 is TGTGCCAGCAGACAACAGGCGGCAGCTGTATCATACACCTTC.

This sequence joins TRBV10-2 and TRBJ2-5; 7 positions match TRBD2. The CDR3 contains 16 residues. Trimming removed 2 bases from V and 2 bases from J; junction bases left unmatched: 8. Looked up from germline, CDR1 is WSHSY and CDR2 is SAAADI. CDR3 loop: CASSEAGRDWQETQYF. In DNA, the CDR3 is TGCGCCAGCAGTGAGGCAGGGAGGGATTGGCAAGAGACCCAGTACTTC.

This rearrangement joins TRBV28 to TRBJ1-6; no clear D. This CDR3 is built from 12 residues. Trimming took 5 bases from V and 14 from J, leaving 13 bases between them. CDR1 and CDR2 (germline): MDHEN, SYDVKM. CDR3 residues: CASSGSSRALHF. The CDR3 bases are TGTGCCAGCAGTGGGAGCTCAAGGGCCCTCCACTTT.

The rearrangement links TRBV27 to TRBJ2-3, with no clear D. Per the germline V gene, CDR1 is MNHEY and CDR2 is SMNVEV (reference sequence). V was pared by 4 bases and J by 4 bases, with 15 bases between. This CDR3 has 15 residues. As DNA, the CDR3 is TGTGCCAGCAGTTCCGTCGGGTCCACCCCAGATACGCAGTATTTT. As protein: CASSSVGSTPDTQYF.

The gene calls are TRBV14 and TRBJ2-7, with D unresolved. Trimming took 3 bases from V and 5 from J, leaving 11 bases between them. This CDR3 is built from 13 residues. Germline V gene data show CDR1 as SGHDN and CDR2 as FVKESK. For the CDR3, the DNA is TGTGCCAGCAGCCAGCTTGATAGTGACGAGCAGTACTTC. Translation gives CASSQLDSDEQYF.

The chain uses TRBV4-2 and TRBJ1-6; D unresolved. The CDR3 length is 16 residues. The V end lost 0 bases, the J end lost 0 bases, and 6 bases lay between the germline ends. CDR1 and CDR2 (germline): LGHNA, YNFKEQ. CDR3 bases: TGTGCCAGCAGCCAAGACATGAGCTCCTATAATTCACCCCTCCACTTT. This gives the protein CASSQDMSSYNSPLHF.

The chain is built from TRBV2 and TRBJ2-3, with D tentatively TRBD1 (6 bases). The CDR3 length is 12 residues. Germline CDR1 SNHLY, CDR2 FYNNEI. Trimming shortened V by 6 bases and J by 8 bases, and 12 bases separated the two germline ends. CDR3 region: CASRMDSGTQYF. As DNA, the CDR3 is TGTGCCAGCAGGATGGACAGCGGTACGCAGTATTTT.

The chain uses TRBV5-4 and TRBJ1-3, with 8 bases identical to TRBD1. The trim removed 4 bases at V and 0 bases at J, leaving 6 bases unmatched. Germline CDR1 SGHNT, CDR2 YYREEE (reference sequence). This CDR3 region has 16 residues. CDR3 in DNA: TGTGCCAGCAGCAGTGGGGACAGGTACTCTGGAAACACCATATATTTT. Encoded protein: CASSSGDRYSGNTIYF.

V is TRBV5-5 and J is TRBJ2-7; a weak D match, TRBD1 (6 bases). The V gene lost 0 bases and the J gene lost 7 bases, with 11 bases spanning the gap. Germline V lookup: CDR1 SGHKS, CDR2 YYEKEE (reference sequence). The CDR3 extends over 13 amino acids. CDR3 DNA sequence: TGTGCCAGCAGCTTGGCAGGGGCTTGGGAGCAGTACTTC. Translated, it gives CASSLAGAWEQYF.

V and J are TRBV6-1 and TRBJ1-2; D gene ambiguous. V lost 1 base and J 2 bases, leaving 8 bases between the germline ends. Looked up from germline, CDR1 is MNHNS and CDR2 is SASEGT. This CDR3 has 14 residues. DNA for the CDR3: TGTGCCAGCAGTGAAGTGGCAGAAAACTATGGCTACACCTTC. Translation: CASSEVAENYGYTF.

This chain links TRBV5-1 with TRBJ2-7; 10 nucleotides line up with TRBD2. This CDR3 has 15 residues. CDR1 is SGHRS and CDR2 is YFSETQ in the germline V gene. The V and J ends lost 6 bases and 2 bases, in that order; junction bases with no gene match: 8. The chain's CDR3 is CASTSGLARTYEQYF. CDR3 coding DNA: TGCGCCAGCACCTCGGGACTAGCGAGGACCTACGAGCAGTACTTC. Full variable domain (remainder filled in from reference TRBV5-1 and TRBJ2-7): KAGVTQTPRYLIKTRGQQVTLSCSPISGHRSVSWYQQTPGQGLQFLFEYFSETQRNKGNFPGRFSGRQFSNSRSEMNVSTLELGDSALYLCASTSGLARTYEQYFGPGTRLTVT.

The chain combines TRBV14 with TRBJ1-1, with D unresolved. The germline gives CDR1 SGHDN, CDR2 FVKESK. The CDR3 has 12 amino acids. Trimming took off 4 bases at V and 4 bases at J, with 7 bases between the two ends. CDR3 DNA: TGTGCCAGCAGCCCCACTGTCACTGAAGCTTTCTTT. It encodes CASSPTVTEAFF. The full variable domain, in which reference TRBV14 and TRBJ1-1 provide the parts outside the CDR3, is EAGVTQFPSHSVIEKGQTVTLRCDPISGHDNLYWYRRVMGKEIKFLLHFVKESKQDESGMPNNRFLAERTGGTYSTLKVQPAELEDSGVYFCASSPTVTEAFFGQGTRLTVV.

CDR3 bases: TGTGCCAGCAGTCGGGGGAACACCATATATTTT. Protein: CASSRGNTIYF. The chain employs TRBV28 and TRBJ1-3; possibly TRBD1 for D (5 bases). V lost 5 bases to trimming and J lost 7 bases, with 6 bases between them. Germline CDR1 MDHEN, CDR2 SYDVKM. This CDR3 spans 11 amino acids.

This chain links TRBV29-1 with TRBJ1-1; no definite D call. The length of the CDR3 is 12 residues. CDR1 and CDR2 (germline): SQVTM, ANQGSEA. V lost 4 bases to trimming and J lost 5 bases, with 11 bases between them. The CDR3 loop reads CSVVSASTEAFF. The CDR3 region has the DNA TGCAGCGTTGTGTCAGCGAGTACTGAAGCTTTCTTT.

The CDR3 bases are TGTGCCTACAATGGGGGGAATCAAGCTTTCTTT. It yields the protein CAYNGGNQAFF. The chain combines TRBV30 with TRBJ1-1; D is perhaps TRBD1 (5 bases). The CDR3 has 11 residues. With 7 bases removed from V and 9 bases from J, the gap between germline ends came to 15 bases. Looked up from germline, CDR1 is GTSNPN and CDR2 is SVGIG (reference sequence).

V is TRBV6-4 and J is TRBJ2-5; 9 nucleotides align to TRBD2. Germline V gene data show CDR1 as MRHNA and CDR2 as SNTAGT. CDR3 size: 15 residues. V was pared by 3 bases and J by 0 bases, with 2 bases of the junction left unmatched. The DNA of the CDR3 is TGTGCCAGCAGTGAGTCTAGCGGGGACCAAGAGACCCAGTACTTC. This translates into CASSESSGDQETQYF.

CDR3 DNA: TGCGCCAGCAGCCAAGGGTCAGCGATTAATTCACCCCTCCACTTT. Translation gives CASSQGSAINSPLHF. The J gene is TRBJ1-6, the V gene TRBV4-3; D gene unclear. Trimming pared 1 base from V and 6 bases from J, leaving 10 bases between. Germline CDR1 LGHNA, CDR2 YSLEER. This CDR3 is 15 amino acids long.

Only a few counts were recorded for this clone. This sequence joins TRBV6-4 and TRBJ2-1; 9 positions agree with TRBD2. This CDR3 is 16 amino acids long. Germline V lookup: CDR1 MRHNA, CDR2 SNTAGT. V shed 2 bases and J 5 bases; nucleotides not matched to a gene: 7. Here the CDR3 reads CASSDDPRGGHNEQFF. In nucleotides, the CDR3 is TGTGCCAGCAGTGACGATCCGCGGGGGGGCCACAATGAGCAGTTCTTC.

The J gene is TRBJ2-7, the V gene TRBV19, with 7 nucleotides matching TRBD1. The germline V gene has CDR1 LNHDA and CDR2 SQIVND (reference sequence). The junction had 3 bases not matched to a gene; V was cut back by 5 bases and J by 2 bases. The CDR3 has 13 residues. The CDR3 spells CASSRGQAYEQYF. Here the CDR3 DNA reads TGTGCCAGTAGTCGCGGACAGGCCTACGAGCAGTACTTC. Complete variable domain (other parts from reference TRBV19 and TRBJ2-7): DGGITQSPKYLFRKEGQNVTLSCEQNLNHDAMYWYRQDPGQGLRLIYYSQIVNDFQKGDIAEGYSVSREKKESFPLTVTSAQKNPTAFYLCASSRGQAYEQYFGPGTRLTVT.

The chain joins TRBV7-9 to TRBJ2-7, with 11 positions matching TRBD2. The V segment lost 5 bases and the J segment 7 bases; nucleotides outside the gene matches: 7. Germline CDR1 is SEHNR and CDR2 is FQNEAQ (reference sequence). The CDR3 has 14 amino acids. CDR3 bases: TGTGCCAGCAGCCCCACTAGCGGGGGCTTGGAGCAGTACTTC. It codes for CASSPTSGGLEQYF.

This clone came up once. V gene TRBV5-1 combines with J gene TRBJ2-3; tentatively, D is TRBD2 (6 bases). This CDR3 contains 14 residues. With 0 bases removed from V and 6 bases from J, the gap between germline ends came to 11 bases. In germline, CDR1 is SGHRS, CDR2 YFSETQ. In DNA form, the CDR3 reads TGCGCCAGCAGCTTGGATGCGGGGACGGATACGCAGTATTTT. Amino acids: CASSLDAGTDTQYF. Looking up the rest from reference TRBV5-1 and TRBJ2-3 gives the full variable domain: KAGVTQTPRYLIKTRGQQVTLSCSPISGHRSVSWYQQTPGQGLQFLFEYFSETQRNKGNFPGRFSGRQFSNSRSEMNVSTLELGDSALYLCASSLDAGTDTQYFGPGTRLTVL.

The J gene is TRBJ1-5, the V gene TRBV28, with TRBD1 matching 7 bases. The CDR3 extends over 14 amino acids. J gave up 7 bases and V 10 bases, and 13 bases lay outside the gene matches. Per germline, CDR1 MDHEN and CDR2 SYDVKM. CDR3: CAMAVRGQGQPQHF. CDR3 sequence (DNA): TGTGCCATGGCGGTGAGGGGGCAGGGACAGCCCCAGCATTTT.

The V and J genes are TRBV7-6 and TRBJ2-1; D perhaps matches TRBD2 (5 bases). The V end lost 1 base, the J end lost 5 bases, and 21 bases lay between the germline ends. This CDR3 has 18 residues. CDR1 and CDR2 (germline): SGHVS, FNYEAQ. The CDR3, as DNA: TGTGCCAGCAGCTTAGACTTGGGTAGAGGGAGTGAAAACAATGAGCAGTTCTTC. Residues: CASSLDLGRGSENNEQFF.

The chain is built from TRBV6-5 and TRBJ1-2; D might be TRBD1 (5 bases). There are 12 residues in the CDR3. Looked up from germline, CDR1 is MNHEY and CDR2 is SVGAGI. The V and J ends lost 2 bases and 8 bases respectively, with 9 bases between them. In nucleotides, the CDR3 is TGTGCCAGCAGTTACAGGGGCGCGGGCTACACCTTC. The encoded protein is CASSYRGAGYTF.

CDR3: CASSPLGEAQYF. Written as DNA, the CDR3 is TGTGCCAGCTCACCATTAGGCGAGGCCCAGTACTTC. The chain has TRBV18 and TRBJ2-5; D ambiguous. The CDR3 loop spans 12 amino acids. CDR1 and CDR2 (germline): KGHSH, LQKENI. The V gene lost 2 bases and the J gene lost 9 bases, with 10 bases spanning the gap.

This rearrangement joins TRBV7-9 to TRBJ2-3; 8 nucleotides match TRBD2. The germline gives CDR1 SEHNR, CDR2 FQNEAQ (reference sequence). J gave up 0 bases and V 3 bases, and 2 bases lay outside the gene matches. The CDR3 is 15 residues long. CDR3 in DNA: TGTGCCAGCAGCTTGACTAGCGCTAGCACAGATACGCAGTATTTT. It encodes CASSLTSASTDTQYF. The full variable domain, rest sourced from reference TRBV7-9 and TRBJ2-3, is DTGVSQNPRHKITKRGQNVTFRCDPISEHNRLYWYRQTLGQGPEFLTYFQNEAQLEKSRLLSDRFSAERPKGSFSTLEIQRTEQGDSAMYLCASSLTSASTDTQYFGPGTRLTVL.